Listed below are T cell receptor beta chains from one sample, sequenced in a study of cytomegalovirus exposure and HLA in healthy donors. Data came from immunoSEQ multiplex PCR; TCRdb stores just in-frame clones and leaves some out. The profile shows about 130,000 clones, about two thirds of them singletons. The sample consisted of PBMCs. These receptors originate from a woman aged 60-75 years in good health and CMV-seropositive. The CDR3 runs from the conserved cysteine through the conserved F or W. Fields, in order: V gene, clone size, J gene, D gene, CDR3 protein, CDR3 DNA. D genes are given only for firm matches. Clone size, where shown, is once, few, many, or a class for clones that have expanded.

TRBV7-7,few,TRBJ2-5,TRBD1,CASSPTPGQGAGETQYF,TGTGCCAGCAGCCCGACGCCGGGACAGGGTGCTGGCGAGACCCAGTACTTC
TRBV19,NA,TRBJ2-1,TRBD1,CASSLDREQFF,TGTGCCAGTAGTCTGGACAGGGAGCAGTTCTTC
TRBV12-5,NA,TRBJ1-2,NA,CASGLPPGRGNYGYTF,TGTGCTAGTGGTTTGCCGCCCGGCAGGGGTAACTATGGCTACACCTTC
TRBV5-1,few,TRBJ1-1,TRBD1,CASSWGQNQNTEAFF,TGCGCCAGCAGCTGGGGACAGAACCAAAACACTGAAGCTTTCTTT
TRBV6-4,NA,TRBJ2-7,NA,CASSDLPHYEQYF,TGTGCCAGCAGTGACCTACCTCACTACGAGCAGTACTTC
TRBV5-1,NA,TRBJ2-7,TRBD2,CASSPSAGGMAYEQYF,TGCGCCAGCAGCCCCAGCGCCGGGGGGATGGCGTACGAGCAGTACTTC
TRBV6-5,NA,TRBJ2-3,TRBD1,CASSPQGRDTQYF,TGTGCCAGCAGTCCACAGGGGAGAGATACGCAGTATTTT
TRBV27,NA,TRBJ1-5,NA,CASSLYPVGQPQHF,TGTGCCAGCAGTTTATACCCGGTCGGTCAGCCCCAGCATTTT
TRBV7-6,NA,TRBJ1-6,NA,CASSRKELGSPLHF,TGTGCCAGCAGCCGTAAGGAGTTAGGATCACCCCTCCACTTT
TRBV5-1,NA,TRBJ2-7,NA,CASSLGAYEQYF,TGCGCCAGCAGCTTAGGGGCGTACGAGCAGTACTTC
TRBV4-1,NA,TRBJ1-2,TRBD1,CASSQVAGTAYTF,TGCGCCAGCAGCCAAGTAGCCGGGACAGCCTACACCTTC
TRBV5-4,NA,TRBJ2-7,TRBD1,CASSFPADRVYEQYF,TGTGCCAGCAGCTTCCCTGCGGACAGGGTCTACGAGCAGTACTTC
TRBV7-9,NA,TRBJ2-3,NA,CASSLALSTDTQYF,TGTGCCAGCAGCTTAGCGTTAAGCACAGATACGCAGTATTTT
TRBV4-2,NA,TRBJ2-3,TRBD1,CASSQGQGRRGASTDTQYF,TGTGCCAGCAGCCAGGGACAGGGGCGACGGGGGGCCAGCACAGATACGCAGTATTTT
TRBV6-5,few,TRBJ2-2,TRBD2,CASRAPGGLTGELFF,TGTGCCAGCAGGGCCCCGGGGGGGCTTACCGGGGAGCTGTTTTTT
TRBV5-1,NA,TRBJ2-7,TRBD1,CASRPQGASSYEQYF,TGCGCCAGCAGACCACAGGGGGCAAGCTCCTACGAGCAGTACTTC
TRBV27,few,TRBJ2-1,TRBD1,CASSPLGTGVYEQFF,TGTGCCAGCAGTCCCTTGGGGACAGGCGTTTATGAGCAGTTCTTC
TRBV12-5,NA,TRBJ2-5,TRBD2,CASGLGQGGGQETQYF,TGTGCTAGTGGTTTGGGTCAAGGCGGGGGGCAAGAGACCCAGTACTTC
TRBV9,NA,TRBJ2-3,NA,CASSVGVAGFTDTQYF,TGTGCCAGCAGCGTAGGGGTGGCGGGGTTCACAGATACGCAGTATTTT
TRBV7-2,NA,TRBJ2-5,NA,CASSEGGSQETQYF,TGTGCCAGCAGCGAGGGGGGGTCCCAAGAGACCCAGTACTTC
TRBV18,NA,TRBJ1-2,NA,CASSLGEPPYGYTF,TGTGCCAGCTCACTAGGAGAGCCCCCCTATGGCTACACCTTC
TRBV4-1,NA,TRBJ2-6,NA,CASSPGGTGANVLTF,TGCGCCAGCAGCCCTGGGGGGACCGGGGCCAACGTCCTGACTTTC
TRBV2,NA,TRBJ1-3,NA,CASTRGLSSGNTIYF,TGTGCCAGCACCCGGGGACTCAGCTCTGGAAACACCATATATTTT
TRBV9,few,TRBJ1-1,NA,CASSIETRSTEAFF,TGTGCCAGCAGCATAGAGACCCGGAGCACTGAAGCTTTCTTT
TRBV19,NA,TRBJ2-7,NA,CASSLGSDEQYF,TGTGCCAGTAGCCTGGGTAGCGACGAGCAGTACTTC
TRBV4-2,NA,TRBJ2-3,NA,CASSGRGESDTQYF,TGTGCCAGTTCGGGCAGGGGCGAATCAGATACGCAGTATTTT
TRBV6-5,NA,TRBJ1-2,NA,CASTDQGGYGYTF,TGTGCCAGCACGGATCAGGGAGGATATGGCTACACCTTC
TRBV19,NA,TRBJ1-2,NA,CASRAPLAGYTF,TGTGCCAGTAGGGCACCCCTCGCTGGCTACACCTTC
TRBV10-3,NA,TRBJ2-2,TRBD2,CATQRGENTGELFF,TGTGCCACCCAGCGGGGGGAGAACACCGGGGAGCTGTTTTTT
TRBV6-6,NA,TRBJ1-2,NA,CASRIGRVGTAYGYTF,TGTGCCAGCCGTATAGGGAGGGTGGGGACGGCCTATGGCTACACCTTC
TRBV4-2,NA,TRBJ2-2,TRBD2,CASSQEGLAGGRAGELFF,TGTGCCAGCAGCCAAGAGGGGCTAGCGGGGGGGCGGGCCGGGGAGCTGTTTTTT
TRBV15,NA,TRBJ1-2,NA,CATSRPGGNYGYTF,TGTGCCACCAGCAGGCCGGGGGGAAACTATGGCTACACCTTC
TRBV11-3,NA,TRBJ2-3,TRBD1,CASSPDRGRKDTQYF,TGTGCCAGCAGCCCGGACAGGGGGCGAAAAGATACGCAGTATTTT
TRBV6-6,NA,TRBJ1-1,NA,CAGSLTSMNTEAFF,TGTGCCGGCTCTCTGACATCTATGAACACTGAAGCTTTCTTT
TRBV2,NA,TRBJ1-2,NA,CASSERGGRSYGYTF,TGTGCCAGCAGTGAAAGAGGGGGAAGGAGCTATGGCTACACCTTC
TRBV27,NA,TRBJ1-1,NA,CASSLGLGNTEAFF,TGTGCCAGCAGTTTGGGTCTAGGGAACACTGAAGCTTTCTTT
TRBV18,NA,TRBJ1-1,TRBD1,CASSLPGQGRTEAFF,TGTGCCAGCTCACTTCCGGGACAGGGGAGGACTGAAGCTTTCTTT
TRBV9,NA,TRBJ1-4,NA,CASSPQGYNEKLFF,TGTGCCAGCAGCCCCCAGGGCTATAATGAAAAACTGTTTTTT
TRBV9,NA,TRBJ1-2,NA,CASSVVANYGYTF,TGTGCCAGCAGCGTAGTCGCTAACTATGGCTACACCTTC
TRBV6-5,NA,TRBJ1-2,NA,CASSFTDSGYTF,TGTGCCAGCAGCTTCACAGATTCTGGCTACACCTTC